The present entry profiles one T cell receptor beta chain with its context. The antigen remains unidentified. These data are taken from a study of vaccination effects on CD4 cells after COVID-19. Overall study findings and caveats: Clones induced by infection and by vaccine showed marked clonal contraction late after vaccination. Relatively few convalescent patients took part in the study, which had no early post-infection timepoints.

Antigen-specific CD4+ T cells expanded by the ViraFEST assay with viral peptide pools were then sequenced. Following a roughly 9-day culture, CD4+ T cells were purified. The participants, recipients of two vaccine doses, got either BNT162b2 or mRNA-1273. Previously uninfected by SARS-CoV-2, the vaccine recipients also showed negative nucleocapsid antibodies. Half-medium changes using IL-2 medium occurred on days 3 and 7. TCRdb keeps only in-frame clones here, not all; method: immunoSEQ multiplex PCR. Of about 22,000 clones in the sample, 72% were seen once. Specimen: CD4+ T cells from PBMCs cultured with HCoV-NL63 spike peptides, collected after COVID-19 vaccination. The source is a human donor who received a COVID-19 vaccine.

The CDR3 is CASSNRGKNTEAFF. In nucleotides, the CDR3 is TGTGCCAGCAGCAACAGGGGGAAGAACACTGAAGCTTTCTTT. The chain couples TRBV5-4 to TRBJ1-1, with TRBD1 identical over 8 bases. The germline V gene encodes CDR1 SGHNT and CDR2 YYREEE (reference sequence). The CDR3 loop spans 14 amino acids. V dropped 4 bases and J dropped 1; count of bases not matched to a gene: 3.